This TCR beta chain was sequenced for a study of T cell responses to AZD1222 COVID-19 vaccine. Findings and limits, study-wide: Among spike-specific TCRs, nearly half reportedly target unmutated variant regions. Donors were largely white British and mainly female; clonal diversity was possibly underestimated.

About this clone: Its antigen is not known.

Clones were sequenced by immunoSEQ multiplex PCR, and TCRdb holds only the in-frame ones, with some missing. The sample yields under 95,000 clones, around nine tenths seen once. The sequenced sample was peripheral blood, obtained 28 days after the second AZD1222 dose. The sequence was collected from an adult who received the AZD1222 COVID-19 vaccine.

The CDR3 loop is CASSIIFLTDTQYF. CDR3 DNA: TGTGCCAGTAGTATAATTTTCCTCACAGATACGCAGTATTTT. J is TRBJ2-3 and V is TRBV19; D is ambiguous. The V and J ends lost 2 bases and 2 bases respectively, with 8 bases between them. Germline V gene data show CDR1 as LNHDA and CDR2 as SQIVND (reference sequence). This CDR3 has 14 residues.